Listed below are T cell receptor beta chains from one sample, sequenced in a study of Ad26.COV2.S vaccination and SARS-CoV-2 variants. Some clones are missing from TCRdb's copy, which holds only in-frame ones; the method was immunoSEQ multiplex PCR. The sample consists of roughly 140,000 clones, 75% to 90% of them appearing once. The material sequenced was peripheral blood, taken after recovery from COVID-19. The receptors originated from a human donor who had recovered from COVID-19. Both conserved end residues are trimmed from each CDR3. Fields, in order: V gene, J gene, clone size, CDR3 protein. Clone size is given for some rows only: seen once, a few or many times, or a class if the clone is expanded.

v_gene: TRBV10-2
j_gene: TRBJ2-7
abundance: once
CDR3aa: ASSEGQGLPYEQY

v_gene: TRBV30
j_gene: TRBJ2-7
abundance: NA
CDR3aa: AWRSESEQY

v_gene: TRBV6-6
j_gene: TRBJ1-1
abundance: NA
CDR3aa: ASSLRGTEAF

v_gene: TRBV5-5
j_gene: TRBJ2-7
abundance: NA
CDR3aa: ASSLIQRGYEQY

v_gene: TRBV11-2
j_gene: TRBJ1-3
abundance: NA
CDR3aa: ASSLDRQGTGNTIY

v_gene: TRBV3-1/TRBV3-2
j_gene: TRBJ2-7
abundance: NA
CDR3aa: ASSQGSSYEQY

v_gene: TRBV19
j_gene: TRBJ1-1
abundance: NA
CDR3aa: ASSWNTEAF

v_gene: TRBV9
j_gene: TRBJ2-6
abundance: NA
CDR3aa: ASSSGANVLT

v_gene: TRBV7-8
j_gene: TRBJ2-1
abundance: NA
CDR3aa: ASSRTGGRNEQF

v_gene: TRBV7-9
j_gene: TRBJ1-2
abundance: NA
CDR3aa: ASSPAGVFYGYT

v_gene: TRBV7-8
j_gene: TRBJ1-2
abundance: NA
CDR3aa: ASSFRQRLGGLGYT

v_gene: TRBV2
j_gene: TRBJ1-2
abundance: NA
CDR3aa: ASNPRQDGYT

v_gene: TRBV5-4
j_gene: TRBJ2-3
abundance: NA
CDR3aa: ASSPGSPPDTQY

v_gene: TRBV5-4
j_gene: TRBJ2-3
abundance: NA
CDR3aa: ASSLGLYTDTQY

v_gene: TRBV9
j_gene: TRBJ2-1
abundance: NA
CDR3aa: ASSVFRLAGADEQF

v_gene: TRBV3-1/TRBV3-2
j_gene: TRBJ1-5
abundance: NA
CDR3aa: ASLSGVGVNQPQH

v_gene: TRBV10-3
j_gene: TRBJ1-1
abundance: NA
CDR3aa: AISESGQAVTEAF

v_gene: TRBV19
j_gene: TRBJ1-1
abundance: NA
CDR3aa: ASSISGGAGRLLGTEAF

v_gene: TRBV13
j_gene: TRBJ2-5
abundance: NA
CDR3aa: ASSLSPGDRETQY

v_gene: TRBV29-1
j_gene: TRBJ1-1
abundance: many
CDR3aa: SVGSRAKVNTEAF